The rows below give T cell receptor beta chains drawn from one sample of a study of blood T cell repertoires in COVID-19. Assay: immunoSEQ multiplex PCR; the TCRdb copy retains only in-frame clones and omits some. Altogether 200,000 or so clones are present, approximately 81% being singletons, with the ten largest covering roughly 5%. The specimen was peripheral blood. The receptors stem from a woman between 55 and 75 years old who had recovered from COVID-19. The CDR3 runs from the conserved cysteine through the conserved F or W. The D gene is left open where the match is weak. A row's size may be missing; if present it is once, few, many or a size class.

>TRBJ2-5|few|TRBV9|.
CASSVAGGEWETQYF
TGTGCCAGCAGCGTAGCCGGGGGTGAGTGGGAGACCCAGTACTTC
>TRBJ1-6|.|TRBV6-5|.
CASSRDFNSPLHF
TGTGCCAGCAGCAGGGATTTCAATTCACCCCTCCACTTT
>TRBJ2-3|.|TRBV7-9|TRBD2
CASSSMGLARADTQYF
TGTGCCAGCAGCTCCATGGGACTAGCGAGGGCAGATACGCAGTATTTT
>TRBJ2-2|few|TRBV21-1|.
CASSNLSRGQKDTGELFF
TGTGCCAGCAGCAATCTCTCCCGGGGACAAAAGGACACCGGGGAGCTGTTTTTT
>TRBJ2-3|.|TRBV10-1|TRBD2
CASSGSGVTQYF
TGCGCCAGCAGTGGAAGCGGGGTTACGCAGTATTTT
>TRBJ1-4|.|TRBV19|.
CASSKRQTTNEKLFF
TGTGCCAGTAGTAAAAGACAAACAACTAATGAAAAACTGTTTTTT
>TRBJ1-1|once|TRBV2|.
CASSGPSGTEAFF
TGTGCCAGCAGTGGGCCGTCGGGCACTGAAGCTTTCTTT
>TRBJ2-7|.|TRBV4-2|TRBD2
CASSPRLAGGRGVYYEQYF
TGTGCCAGCAGCCCCCGACTAGCGGGGGGCCGTGGGGTATACTACGAGCAGTACTTC
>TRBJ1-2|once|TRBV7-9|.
CASSFESSYGYTF
TGTGCCAGCAGCTTTGAGTCATCGTATGGCTACACCTTC
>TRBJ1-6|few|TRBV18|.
CASSPTRAENSPLHF
TGTGCCAGCTCACCCACCAGGGCGGAGAATTCACCCCTCCACTTT
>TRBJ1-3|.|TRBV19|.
CASSILGSGNTIYF
TGTGCCAGTAGTATTCTCGGCTCTGGAAACACCATATATTTT
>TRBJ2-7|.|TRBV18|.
CASSPLIGGYEQYF
TGTGCCAGCTCACCCTTAATCGGGGGATACGAGCAGTACTTC
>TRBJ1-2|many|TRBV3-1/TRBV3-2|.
CASSQVTASGYGYTF
TGTGCCAGCAGCCAAGTGACAGCTAGTGGCTATGGCTACACCTTC
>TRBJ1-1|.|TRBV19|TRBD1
CASSFGQGVTEAFF
TGTGCCAGTAGTTTCGGACAGGGGGTAACTGAAGCTTTCTTT
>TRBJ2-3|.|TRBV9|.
CASSVTGWGTDTQYF
TGTGCCAGCAGCGTAACAGGGTGGGGCACAGATACGCAGTATTTT
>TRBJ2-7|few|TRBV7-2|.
CASSLDGPSYEQYF
TGTGCCAGCAGCTTAGACGGTCCCTCCTACGAGCAGTACTTC
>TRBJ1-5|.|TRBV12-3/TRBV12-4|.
CASSSQNNQPQHF
TGTGCCAGCAGTTCACAGAACAATCAGCCCCAGCATTTT
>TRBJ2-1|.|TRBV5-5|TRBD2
CASSFWTSGGANEQFF
TGTGCCAGCAGCTTTTGGACTAGCGGGGGGGCCAATGAGCAGTTCTTC
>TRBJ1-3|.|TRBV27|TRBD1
CASSFRDRSLPIYF
TGTGCCAGCAGTTTCCGGGACAGGTCCCTGCCCATATATTTT
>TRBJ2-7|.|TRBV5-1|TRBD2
CASSSGGGRSYEQYF
TGCGCCAGCAGCAGTGGCGGGGGGCGCTCCTACGAGCAGTACTTC
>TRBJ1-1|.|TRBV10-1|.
CASQAGRRTEAFF
TGCGCCAGCCAAGCGGGCAGGAGGACTGAAGCTTTCTTT
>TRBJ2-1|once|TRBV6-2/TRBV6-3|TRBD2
CASSYSRGGYNEQFF
TGTGCCAGCAGTTACTCGCGGGGGGGTTACAATGAGCAGTTCTTC
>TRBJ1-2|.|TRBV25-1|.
CASSEYGGVAYGYTF
TGTGCCAGCAGTGAATATGGAGGGGTAGCCTATGGCTACACCTTC
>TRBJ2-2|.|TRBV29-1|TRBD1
CSATRGVQGAIGELFF
TGCAGCGCCACTAGGGGGGTTCAGGGGGCGATCGGGGAGCTGTTTTTT
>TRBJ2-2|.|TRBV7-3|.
CASSWGEETGELFF
TGTGCCAGCAGCTGGGGGGAGGAGACCGGGGAGCTGTTTTTT
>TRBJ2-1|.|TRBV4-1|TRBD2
CASSQMGLLAETNEQFF
TGCGCCAGCAGCCAGATGGGGCTACTAGCGGAGACCAATGAGCAGTTCTTC
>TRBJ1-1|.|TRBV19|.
CASSRPQQLGTEAFF
TGTGCCAGTAGCCGCCCACAACAGTTGGGCACTGAAGCTTTCTTT
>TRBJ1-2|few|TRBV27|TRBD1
CASSLTQGAHYGYTF
TGTGCCAGCAGTTTGACACAGGGGGCGCATTATGGCTACACCTTC
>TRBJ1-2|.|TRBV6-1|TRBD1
CASSEAGTGGYGYTF
TGTGCCAGCAGTGAAGCCGGGACAGGGGGCTATGGCTACACCTTC
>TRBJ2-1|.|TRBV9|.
CASSVGGFYNEQFF
TGTGCCAGCAGCGTAGGGGGCTTTTACAATGAGCAGTTCTTC
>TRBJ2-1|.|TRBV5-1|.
CASSFQIHNEQFF
TGCGCCAGCAGCTTCCAGATCCACAATGAGCAGTTCTTC
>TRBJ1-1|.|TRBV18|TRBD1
CASSLRQGEVNTEAFF
TGTGCCAGCTCACTGAGACAGGGCGAGGTGAACACTGAAGCTTTCTTT
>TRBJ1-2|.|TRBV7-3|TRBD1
CASSPQGWDGYTF
TGTGCCAGCAGCCCACAGGGGTGGGATGGCTACACCTTC
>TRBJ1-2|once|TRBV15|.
CATSREAGSYGYTF
TGTGCCACCAGCAGAGAGGCAGGTTCCTATGGCTACACCTTC
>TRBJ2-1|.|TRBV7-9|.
CASSSSGSYNEQFF
TGTGCCAGCAGCTCGTCGGGGTCCTACAATGAGCAGTTCTTC
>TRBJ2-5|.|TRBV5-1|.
CASSLFAGQETQYF
TGCGCCAGCAGCTTGTTTGCGGGGCAAGAGACCCAGTACTTC
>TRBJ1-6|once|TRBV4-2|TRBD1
CASSQDRGGTANSPLHF
TGTGCCAGCAGCCAAGATCGGGGGGGGACAGCGAATTCACCCCTCCACTTT
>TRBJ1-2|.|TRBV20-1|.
CSVRGVYGYTF
TGCAGTGTGCGGGGAGTCTATGGCTACACCTTC
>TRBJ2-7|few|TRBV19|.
CASSQTDRHEQYF
TGTGCCAGTAGCCAGACAGATCGCCACGAGCAGTACTTC
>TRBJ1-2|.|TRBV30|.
CAWSPAGGYYGYTF
TGTGCCTGGAGTCCAGCCGGGGGGTACTATGGCTACACCTTC
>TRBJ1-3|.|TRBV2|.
CASNTQGGPYLNTIYF
TGTGCCAGCAATACCCAGGGCGGACCGTACTTAAACACCATATATTTT
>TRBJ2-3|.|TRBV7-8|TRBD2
CASSFRGEGDTQYF
TGTGCCAGCAGCTTCCGGGGGGAGGGAGATACGCAGTATTTT